This T cell receptor (beta chain) stems from a study of T cell repertoires in cytomegalovirus infection. A note on this clonotype: What it binds is not known.

The germline V and J ends were trimmed by 2 bases and 4 bases, with 8 bases remaining between them. The CDR3 consists of 13 residues. The germline V gene encodes CDR1 KGHSH and CDR2 LQKENI. MiXCR, applied by TCRdb to the reads, yields one record per CDR3 protein. The sample lists 300,000 to 400,000 distinct CDR3 sequences; almost 30% were seen once. The sequenced sample was cultured PBMCs, obtained from culture after CMV antigen stimulation. The chain recombines TRBV18 with TRBJ2-5, with D uncertain. The sequence was obtained from a human donor in good health (CMV status not recorded). Some clones in this sample may be carry-over from other donors' samples. Here the CDR3 reads CASSPKLGETQYF. The CDR3 DNA reads as TGTGCCAGCTCACCAAAGCTGGGAGAGACCCAGTACTTC.